Detailed here is one TCR beta chain. Its antigen target is currently unknown. No quality values exist for individual bases; no much larger clone is one base distant. The record originates from a study of long-term antiretroviral therapy in people with HIV (dated 2022 in TCRdb). Regarding the study in general: The earliest samples were collected roughly a decade before the 2015 WHO recommendation for immediate ART, at a time when ART was usually postponed until CD4 counts fell. About two fifths of the roughly 30 participants with HIV were female. Test extractions of a monoclonal T-cell line alongside 30 or so polyclonal samples showed no cross-contamination during QIAcube processing. Whether ART initiation and durable HIV suppression were associated with changes in peripheral blood TRB repertoire composition and diversity was tested in a retrospective serial study. From some 30 adults with confirmed HIV infection, the cohort provided 150 to 200 cryopreserved PBMC samples, gathered serially across a mean of approximately six years (range 1-12).

The immunoSEQ hsTCRB v3.0 assay was used at survey level resolution for TRB variable region sequencing. A depth of roughly 40,000-55,000 T-cell genomes per sample was targeted for TRB sequencing. TRB libraries were pooled and sequenced on an Illumina MiSeq using a v3 150-cycle kit. Under the source paper's analysis protocol: Repertoire analysis was run in R within a reproducible Nextflow workflow that covered QC, data transformation and analysis. LymphoSeq2, an R package for exploring AIRR-Seq data, was used to implement custom analyses. Four samples that yielded fewer than 5000 total TRB sequences were excluded, so that more than 150 HIV repertoires were analyzed. Among the approximately 190 retained HIV repertoires, some 60 were collected before ART initiation and fewer than 150 were collected after ART initiation. Repertoires were downsampled to 5000 TRB nucleotide sequences, and summary statistics were averaged over 100 downsampling iterations. The analysis kept only TRB sequences whose CDR3 regions were at least seven amino acids long. Two measures captured diversity: a Shannon entropy-derived clonality score and the Gini coefficient. In the repertoire networks, any two of the top 5000 CDR3 amino acid sequences were connected whenever the two sequences differed by an edit distance of one. Antigen specificity groups and MHC restriction were predicted for TRB CDR3 amino acid sequences with GLIPH2. To flag known CMV, EBV, HIV or tissue antigen associations, CDR3 amino acid sequences were matched against VDJdb and McPAS-TCR. Pre-ART, post-ART and control groups were compared with Wilcoxon signed-rank tests and Holm-Bonferroni correction. TCRdb took over this immuneACCESS table, retaining in-frame rearrangements with V and J assigned. Such tables are incomplete; in checked studies, under half of the missing clones stem from an unresolved V gene, and the remainder is unexplained. V and J calls and clone size follow that table, whereas D and trimming were derived from the DNA. This sample holds 23,000 or so clones; over 70% were observed only once. The ten largest make up more than 12% of the sample.

Study-level results and caveats: Compared with controls, HIV repertoires had narrower CDR3 length ranges, and the network structure pointed to an antigen-experienced repertoire that shifted only slightly toward naive after ART. Expanded TRB clones identified before ART initiation dominated the repertoire across all time points, though the dominance fluctuated and decreased in many PLHIV after ART. The samples span the years 2004 to 2017, and the ART regimens used may be less effective than current regimens. No data were available on ART adherence, viral resistance or therapy changes, limiting inferences about post-ART repertoire changes. ART initiation was associated with a significant increase in TRB diversity, but diversity stayed significantly below transplant donor controls even after long-term ART. Because PBMC availability was limited, only the TCR beta chain was sequenced, with no alpha chain pairing. Because pre-ART samples had limited cell numbers, profiling was done on unsorted PBMC rather than on sorted CD4+ and CD8+ T cells.

Inclusion was restricted to participants for whom at least one PBMC sample before ART initiation and at least two post-ART samples were available. Treatment was received in the United States of America by all participants with HIV. Cryopreserved samples of about 0.95-11 million PBMC were thawed and washed before DNA extraction. At the time of the earliest PBMC sample for each participant with HIV, ages ranged from 23 to 54 years. Per participant, PBMC samples came from 1-4 timepoints prior to ART initiation and 2-8 timepoints following ART initiation, for a median of 7 samples. Serial HIV viral load, CD4+ T-cell count, ART history and demographic data were obtained for every participant. Genomic DNA was extracted from unsorted PBMC with a Qiagen kit on a QIAcube, processed in batches of 12 samples. This clonotype originated in a man aged 25 to 40 with HIV. The specimen comprised unsorted PBMCs, sampled just over 4.2 years after starting antiretroviral therapy.

The DNA sequence reads TGTGCCAGCAGCAAACGCGGGGCCCCTAACTATGGCTACACCTTC. This encodes CASSKRGAPNYGYTF. The V gene is TRBV13 and the J gene is TRBJ1-2; possibly the D gene is TRBD1, per 5 matching bases. CDR1 and CDR2, per the germline V gene (reference sequence), are PRHDT and FYEKMQ. Spanning cysteine to phenylalanine, the CDR3 consists of 15 amino acids. Only the CDR3 region is kept as DNA, spanning 45 bases read in frame from base 1. V and J lose 5 bases and 0 bases, and a span of 13 bases separates them. With the portions outside the CDR3 filled from the reference TRBV13 and TRBJ1-2 genes, the complete variable region becomes AAGVIQSPRHLIKEKRETATLKCYPIPRHDTVYWYQQGPGQDPQFLISFYEKMQSDKGSIPDRFSAQQFSDYHSELNMSSLELGDSALYFCASSKRGAPNYGYTFGSGTRLTVV.